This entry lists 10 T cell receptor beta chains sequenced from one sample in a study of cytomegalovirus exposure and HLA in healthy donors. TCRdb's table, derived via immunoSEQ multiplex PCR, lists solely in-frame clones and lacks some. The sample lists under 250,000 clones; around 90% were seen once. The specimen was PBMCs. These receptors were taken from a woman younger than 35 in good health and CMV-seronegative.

CDR3: CASSSRWGEDRGIQETQYF. In DNA form, the CDR3 reads TGCGCCAGCAGCTCCCGATGGGGGGAAGACAGGGGAATCCAAGAGACCCAGTACTTC. The V call is TRBV5-1, the J call TRBJ2-5; 8 bases agree with TRBD1. The CDR3 is 19 residues long. The J segment lost 1 base and the V segment lost 3 bases, leaving 17 bases of the junction unmatched. Germline assignment: CDR1 SGHRS and CDR2 YFSETQ.

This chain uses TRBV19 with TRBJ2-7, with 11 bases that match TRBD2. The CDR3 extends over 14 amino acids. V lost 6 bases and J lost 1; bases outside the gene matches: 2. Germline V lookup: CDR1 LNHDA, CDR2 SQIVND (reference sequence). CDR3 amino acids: CASRTSGTSYEQYF. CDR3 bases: TGTGCCAGTAGGACTAGCGGGACATCCTACGAGCAGTACTTC. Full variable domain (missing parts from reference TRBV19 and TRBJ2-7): DGGITQSPKYLFRKEGQNVTLSCEQNLNHDAMYWYRQDPGQGLRLIYYSQIVNDFQKGDIAEGYSVSREKKESFPLTVTSAQKNPTAFYLCASRTSGTSYEQYFGPGTRLTVT.

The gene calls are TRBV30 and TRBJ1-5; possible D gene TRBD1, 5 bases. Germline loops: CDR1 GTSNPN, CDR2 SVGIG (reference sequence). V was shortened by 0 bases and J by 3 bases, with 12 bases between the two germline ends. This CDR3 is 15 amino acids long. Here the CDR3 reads CAWSVRAGLNQPQHF. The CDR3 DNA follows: TGTGCCTGGAGTGTCAGGGCAGGGCTCAATCAGCCCCAGCATTTT.

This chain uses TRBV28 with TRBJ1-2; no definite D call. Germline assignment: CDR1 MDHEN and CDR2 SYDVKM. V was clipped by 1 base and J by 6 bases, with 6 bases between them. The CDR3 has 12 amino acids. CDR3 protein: CASSLFEDGYTF. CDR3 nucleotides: TGTGCCAGCAGTTTATTTGAGGATGGCTACACCTTC.

CDR3 sequence (DNA): TGTGCCAGCAGCCGCCGAGCTAGCGGGAGGATGAACGAGCAGTACTTC. It specifies CASSRRASGRMNEQYF. The rearrangement links TRBV21-1 to TRBJ2-7; TRBD2 is taken as the D call from the table, unchecked against the DNA. TRBV21-1 is noted as a pseudogene. This CDR3 has 16 residues.

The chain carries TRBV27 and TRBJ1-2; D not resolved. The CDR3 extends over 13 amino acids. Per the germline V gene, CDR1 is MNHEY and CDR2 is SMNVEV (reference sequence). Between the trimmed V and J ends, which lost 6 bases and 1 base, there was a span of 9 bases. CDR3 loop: CASRELLNYGYTF. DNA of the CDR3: TGTGCCAGCAGAGAGCTCCTTAACTATGGCTACACCTTC.

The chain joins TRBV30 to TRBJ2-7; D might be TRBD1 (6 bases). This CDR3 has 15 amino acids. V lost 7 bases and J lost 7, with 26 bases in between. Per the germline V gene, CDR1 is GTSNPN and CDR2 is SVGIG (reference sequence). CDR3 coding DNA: TGTGCCTTCGGGACACCCGTGCTATCTTCAAGGGAGCAGTACTTC. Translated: CAFGTPVLSSREQYF.

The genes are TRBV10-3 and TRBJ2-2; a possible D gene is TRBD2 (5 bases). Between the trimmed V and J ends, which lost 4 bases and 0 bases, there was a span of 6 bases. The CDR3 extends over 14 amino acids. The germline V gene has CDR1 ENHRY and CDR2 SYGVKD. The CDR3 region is CAISAGTNTGELFF. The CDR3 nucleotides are TGTGCCATCAGTGCCGGGACGAACACCGGGGAGCTGTTTTTT.

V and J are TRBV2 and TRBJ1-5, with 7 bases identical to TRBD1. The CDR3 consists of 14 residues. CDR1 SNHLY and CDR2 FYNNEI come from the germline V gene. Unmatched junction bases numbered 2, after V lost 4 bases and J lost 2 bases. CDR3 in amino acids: CASSVDRGNQPQHF. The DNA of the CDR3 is TGTGCCAGCAGTGTCGACAGGGGCAATCAGCCCCAGCATTTT.

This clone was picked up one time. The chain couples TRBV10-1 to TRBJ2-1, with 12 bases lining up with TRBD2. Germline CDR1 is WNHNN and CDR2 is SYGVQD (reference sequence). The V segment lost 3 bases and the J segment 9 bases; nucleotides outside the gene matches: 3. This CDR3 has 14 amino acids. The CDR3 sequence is CASSELAGGLEQFF. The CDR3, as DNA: TGCGCCAGCAGTGAACTAGCGGGAGGACTTGAGCAGTTCTTC.